This T cell receptor (beta chain) was obtained from a study of blood T cells in healthy people across ages. Overall study results and limits: Older age went with lower TCR beta diversity per million T cells, in a roughly linear way.

A note on this clonotype: Its antigen is still unknown.

Trimming pared 0 bases from V and 6 bases from J, leaving 9 bases between. The CDR3 covers 14 residues. The germline CDR1 and CDR2 sequences are MNHNS and SASEGT. The second PCR ran roughly 7 to 12 cycles with a sample-barcoded 5' primer and J-beta primers. TCRdb reprocessed the 5' RACE reads via MiXCR and lists one record per CDR3 protein. Of some 1 million distinct CDR3 sequences in the sample, more than 35% were seen once. The receptor comes from a woman aged 60-75 years in good health. Specimen: blood. This sequence joins TRBV6-1 and TRBJ2-1; D is ambiguous. The CDR3 reads CASSEALQSNEQFF. The DNA of the CDR3 is TGTGCCAGCAGTGAAGCACTCCAGTCCAATGAGCAGTTCTTC.